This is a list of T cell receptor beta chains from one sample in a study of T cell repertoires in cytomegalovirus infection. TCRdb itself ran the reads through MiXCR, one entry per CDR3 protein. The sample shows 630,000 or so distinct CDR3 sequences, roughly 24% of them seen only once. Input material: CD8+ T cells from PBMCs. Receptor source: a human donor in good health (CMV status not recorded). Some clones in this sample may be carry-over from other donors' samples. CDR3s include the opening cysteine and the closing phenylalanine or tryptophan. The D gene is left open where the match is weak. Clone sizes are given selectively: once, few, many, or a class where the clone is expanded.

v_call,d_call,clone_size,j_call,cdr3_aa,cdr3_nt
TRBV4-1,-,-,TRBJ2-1,CASSPKPAQNEQFF,TGCGCCAGCAGCCCCAAACCCGCCCAGAATGAGCAGTTCTTC
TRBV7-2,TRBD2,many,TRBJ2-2,CASSRPGGGPNTGELFF,TGTGCCAGCAGCCGACCCGGGGGGGGTCCTAACACCGGGGAGCTGTTTTTT
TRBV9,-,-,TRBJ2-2,CASSIALETNTGELFF,TGTGCCAGCAGCATCGCACTGGAAACGAACACCGGGGAGCTGTTTTTT
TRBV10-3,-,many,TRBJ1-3,CASMGLRNSGNTIYF,TGTGCCTCCATGGGCTTACGGAACTCTGGAAACACCATATATTTT
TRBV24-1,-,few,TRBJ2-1,CATSDIGRSYNEQFF,TGTGCCACCTCAGATATCGGTAGGTCCTACAATGAGCAGTTCTTC
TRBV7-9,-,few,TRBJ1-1,CASSLATQVRSTLNTEAFF,TGTGCCAGCAGCTTAGCGACTCAGGTACGTTCCACTTTGAACACTGAAGCTTTCTTT
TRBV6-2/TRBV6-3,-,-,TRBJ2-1,CASSSGISYNEQFF,TGTGCCAGCAGTTCCGGGATCTCCTACAATGAGCAGTTCTTC
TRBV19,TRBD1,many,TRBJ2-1,CASSVDRGHYNEQFF,TGTGCCAGTAGTGTGGACAGGGGGCATTACAATGAGCAGTTCTTC
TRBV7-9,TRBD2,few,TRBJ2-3,CASSLGRLAGDTHTQYF,TGTGCCAGCAGCTTAGGACGGCTAGCGGGGGACACTCATACGCAGTATTTT
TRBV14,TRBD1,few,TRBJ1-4,CASSQGTGQGARTNEKLFF,TGTGCCAGCAGCCAGGGGACCGGGCAGGGGGCGAGGACTAATGAAAAACTGTTTTTT
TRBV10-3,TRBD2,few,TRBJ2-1,CAILLAGKGNEQFF,TGTGCCATCTTACTAGCGGGAAAGGGGAATGAGCAGTTCTTC
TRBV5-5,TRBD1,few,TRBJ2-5,CASSGDRKETQYF,TGTGCCAGCAGCGGGGACAGGAAAGAGACCCAGTACTTC
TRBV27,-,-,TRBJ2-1,CASLGRPNEQFF,TGTGCCAGCCTAGGCAGGCCCAATGAGCAGTTCTTC